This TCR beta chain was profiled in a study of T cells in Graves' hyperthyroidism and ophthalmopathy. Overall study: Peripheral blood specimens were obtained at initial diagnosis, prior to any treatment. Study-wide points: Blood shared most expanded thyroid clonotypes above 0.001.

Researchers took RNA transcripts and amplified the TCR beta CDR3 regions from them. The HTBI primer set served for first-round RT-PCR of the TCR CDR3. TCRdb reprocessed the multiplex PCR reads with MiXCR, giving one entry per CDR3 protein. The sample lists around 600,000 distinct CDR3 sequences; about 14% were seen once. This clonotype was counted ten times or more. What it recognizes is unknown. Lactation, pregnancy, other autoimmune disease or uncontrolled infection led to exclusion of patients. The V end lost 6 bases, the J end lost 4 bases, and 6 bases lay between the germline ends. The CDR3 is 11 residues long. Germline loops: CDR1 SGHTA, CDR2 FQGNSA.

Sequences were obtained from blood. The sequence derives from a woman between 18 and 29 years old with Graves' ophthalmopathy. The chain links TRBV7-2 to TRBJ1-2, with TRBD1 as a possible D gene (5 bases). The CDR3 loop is CASRQVYGYTF. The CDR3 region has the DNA TGTGCCAGCAGACAGGTCTATGGCTACACCTTC. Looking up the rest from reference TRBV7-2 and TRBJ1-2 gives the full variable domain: GAGVSQSPSNKVTEKGKDVELRCDPISGHTALYWYRQSLGQGLEFLIYFQGNSAPDKSGLPSDRFSAERTGGSVSTLTIQRTQQEDSAVYLCASRQVYGYTFGSGTRLTVV.